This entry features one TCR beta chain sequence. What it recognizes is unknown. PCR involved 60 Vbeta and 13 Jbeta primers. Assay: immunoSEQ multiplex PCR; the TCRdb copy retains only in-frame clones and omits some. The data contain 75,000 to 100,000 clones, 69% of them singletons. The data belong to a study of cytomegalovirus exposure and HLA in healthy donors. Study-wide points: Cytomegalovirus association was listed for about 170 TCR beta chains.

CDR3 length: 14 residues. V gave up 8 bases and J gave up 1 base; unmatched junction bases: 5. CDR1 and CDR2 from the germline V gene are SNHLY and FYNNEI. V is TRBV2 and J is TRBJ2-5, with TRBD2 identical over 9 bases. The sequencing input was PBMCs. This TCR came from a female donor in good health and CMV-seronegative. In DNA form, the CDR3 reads TGTGCCAGCGGGAGGCGGGGGGGCCAAGAGACCCAGTACTTC. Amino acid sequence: CASGRRGGQETQYF.